Here is one T cell receptor (beta chain) with its context. This clonotype was counted only a few times. The clone's antigen remains unknown. Base qualities were left out, and no much larger clone turns up one base away. The sample comes from a study of response to subunit inactivated influenza vaccine (dated by TCRdb to 2017 to 2018). In terms of the full investigation: Deep quantitative T cell receptor repertoire profiling was used in the study to track responses to a trivalent subunit inactivated influenza vaccine.

V sheds 4 bases and J sheds 8 bases, leaving 23 bases between their ends. Including the terminal cysteine and phenylalanine, the CDR3 comprises 16 residues. Only the CDR3 DNA stays, 48 bases, in frame from base 1. Based on the germline V gene, the CDR1 and CDR2 sequences are MGHRA and YSYEKL. Library method: RT-PCR. The sequencing machine was an Illumina HiSeq 2500. TCRdb redid the processing of the public reads, applying fastp at Q25 and MiXCR, and retained in-frame beta chains. Every CDR3 protein is listed once, alongside the most common genes and DNA of its rows. This sample gives 300,000 to 350,000 distinct CDR3 sequences in total; 20% to 25% of them show up just once. 10% of the sample is in the top ten clones. General conclusions and limits of the study: It was suggested by the authors that each seasonal influenza vaccination may recruit only a limited number of new T cells.

This TCR came from a man between 50 and 70 years old who received an inactivated influenza vaccine. Donor details come from another sample of the same person, matched by shared clones. The sequencing used PBMCs from blood, collected approximately 20 months after vaccination. The chain joins TRBV4-1 to TRBJ1-2; TRBD1 is possibly the D segment (5 matching bases). The CDR3 amino acid sequence is: CASSPSGVVANQGYTF. In nucleotide form, the sequence is TGCGCCAGCAGCCCCTCGGGGGTGGTGGCCAACCAAGGCTACACCTTC.